This T cell receptor (beta chain) was identified in a study of vaccination and CD4 T cells after COVID-19. The V gene's germline CDR1 is SGHVS and CDR2 FQNEAQ. V lost 2 bases to trimming and J lost 1 base, with 8 bases between them. CDR3 length: 15 amino acids. Cultured CD4+ T cell DNA was sequenced using the Oncomine TCR Beta short-read assay. Cultures of CD4+ T cells served as the source for extracting genomic DNA. A single record per CDR3 protein comes from TCRdb applying MiXCR to the PCR reads. The data show roughly 8,400 distinct CDR3 sequences, with around 70% seen just once and roughly two fifths held by the top ten. Indicated treatment: approximately 9-day PBMC culture with coronavirus spike peptide pools or control peptides (ViraFEST assay). Expansion of antigen-specific T cells with peptide pools by ViraFEST preceded sequencing of TCRs. Concerning this clonotype itself: Antigen unknown.

Sequenced input: CD4+ T cells from blood, cultured in vitro. The receptor's source is a human donor who had recovered from COVID-19. This chain connects TRBV7-8 to TRBJ2-2; D is unclear. The CDR3 region has the DNA TGTGCCAGCAGCTTAATTAGCAGGAACACCGGGGAGCTGTTTTTT. Translating it yields CASSLISRNTGELFF.